The entry that follows covers one T cell receptor beta chain sequence. This same CDR3 is encoded by further DNA sequences in the sample. On cycle 4 day 1 and cycle 7 day 1, as well as at baseline, blood was sampled. Clones were read by immunoSEQ multiplex PCR, and TCRdb kept only the in-frame ones, dropping some. The table has about 88,000 clones, roughly 89% seen once; the top ten hold 1.5% to 2%. The sample comes from a study of OX40 agonist ivuxolimab in advanced cancers. Germline-derived CDR1 and CDR2 are SGHAT and FQNNGV. The CDR3 length is 15 residues. Unmatched junction bases numbered 6, after V lost 5 bases and J lost 4 bases.

Specimen: CD4+ or CD8+ T cells sorted from blood, collected in a trial of the OX40 agonist ivuxolimab. The source of this sequence is an adult with an advanced solid tumor such as melanoma, head and neck, liver or kidney cancer. V usage is TRBV11-2 and J usage is TRBJ2-2, with 8 bases fitting TRBD2. The CDR3: CASSATSGGTGELFF. The CDR3 coding sequence is TGTGCCAGCAGCGCCACTAGCGGTGGCACCGGGGAGCTGTTTTTT.